One sample yielded the 17 T cell receptor beta chains listed below, sequenced in a study of control samples from healthy donors and cancer patients. The protocol was immunoSEQ multiplex PCR, while the TCRdb copy is restricted to in-frame clones and leaves out a portion. This table holds about 120,000 clones, around 89% found once. The material sequenced was blood. The receptors derive from a woman in her sixties or seventies in good health.

This rearrangement joins TRBV13 to TRBJ1-1; D possibly corresponds to TRBD1 (6 bases). Trimming cost V 4 bases and J 0 bases, with 15 bases left between them. The CDR3 is 16 residues long. Germline loops: CDR1 PRHDT, CDR2 FYEKMQ (reference sequence). CDR3 sequence (DNA): TGTGCCAGCAGCTCGTCTTACGGGGGCATGAACACTGAAGCTTTCTTT. Translating gives CASSSSYGGMNTEAFF.

The V gene is TRBV2, the J gene TRBJ1-2, with unresolved D. CDR3 length equals 13 residues. The germline V gene encodes CDR1 SNHLY and CDR2 FYNNEI. The V gene lost 0 bases and the J gene lost 8 bases, with 10 bases spanning the gap. CDR3 DNA: TGTGCCAGCAGTGAAGCGCTACTTGACGGCTACACCTTC. Its translation is CASSEALLDGYTF.

The chain recombines TRBV19 with TRBJ1-3; the D is unclear. The germline V and J ends were trimmed by 3 bases and 10 bases, with 10 bases remaining between them. This CDR3 spans 12 amino acids. Germline CDR1 is LNHDA and CDR2 is SQIVND (reference sequence). The CDR3 DNA is TGTGCCAGTAGTATCGGCGGGCATACCATATATTTT. Residues: CASSIGGHTIYF.

The rearrangement uses TRBV7-2 and TRBJ2-4; 7 nucleotides line up with TRBD2. The V and J ends lost 1 base and 7 bases, in that order; junction bases with no gene match: 7. The CDR3 is 15 residues long. The V gene's germline CDR1 is SGHTA and CDR2 FQGNSA. The CDR3 spells CASSLGLAALNIQYF. The CDR3, as DNA: TGTGCCAGCAGCTTAGGGCTAGCGGCGTTGAACATTCAGTACTTC. Using reference TRBV7-2 and TRBJ2-4 for the parts outside the CDR3, the full variable domain is GAGVSQSPSNKVTEKGKDVELRCDPISGHTALYWYRQSLGQGLEFLIYFQGNSAPDKSGLPSDRFSAERTGGSVSTLTIQRTQQEDSAVYLCASSLGLAALNIQYFGAGTRLSVL.

As for this clone: Within the sample, other DNA sequences also encode this same CDR3. This chain links TRBV12-5 with TRBJ1-5; possibly TRBD1 for D (5 bases). This CDR3 is 17 amino acids long. Looked up from germline, CDR1 is LGHNT and CDR2 is FRNRAP. The V end lost 0 bases, the J end lost 2 bases, and 14 bases lay between the germline ends. The CDR3 nucleotides are TGTGCTAGTGGTTTGGTACTTGGGGGTTGGGGCAATCAGCCCCAGCATTTT. Translation gives CASGLVLGGWGNQPQHF.

CDR3 DNA sequence: TGTGCCAGCAGGGGCTTAAGGGTAGGCCACTCGCTTCTGGGATCACCCCTCCACTTT. Its protein product is CASRGLRVGHSLLGSPLHF. The gene calls are TRBV6-8 and TRBJ1-6; the D is unclear. The germline CDR1 and CDR2 sequences are MNHGY and SAAAGT. This CDR3 is built from 19 residues. V gave up 6 bases and J gave up 10 bases, with 31 bases separating them.

This rearrangement joins TRBV25-1 to TRBJ1-2; D is unclear. The CDR3 is 12 amino acids. The germline V gene has CDR1 MGHDK and CDR2 SYGVNS. Trimming stripped 4 bases from V and 5 bases from J, with 8 bases between. The CDR3 DNA follows: TGTGCCAGCAGTGTGATTGGTTATGGCTACACCTTC. This gives the protein CASSVIGYGYTF.

The rearrangement links TRBV7-2 to TRBJ2-2; the D gene is possibly TRBD2 (6 bases). This CDR3 has 12 residues. Trimming stripped 3 bases from V and 7 bases from J, with 6 bases between. Germline V CDR1 and CDR2: SGHTA, FQGNSA. The CDR3 region is CASSFGGGELFF. The DNA for the CDR3 is TGTGCCAGCAGCTTCGGGGGCGGGGAGCTGTTTTTT.

The chain joins TRBV27 to TRBJ2-7; D is undetermined. The CDR3 totals 16 residues. Between the trimmed V and J ends, which lost 4 bases and 0 bases, there was a span of 16 bases. Germline lookup yields CDR1 MNHEY and CDR2 SMNVEV (reference sequence). The CDR3 DNA is TGTGCCAGCAGTTATAGTCTGTGTGAAAGCTCCTACGAGCAGTACTTC. Translating gives CASSYSLCESSYEQYF.

This clone was picked up one time. The rearrangement joins TRBV27 to TRBJ2-7, with no clear D. V gave up 6 bases and J gave up 0 bases, with 21 bases separating them. The length of the CDR3 is 17 residues. CDR1 is MNHEY and CDR2 is SMNVEV in the germline V gene (reference sequence). In DNA, the CDR3 is TGTGCCAGCAGGCCCGACGGGTATCCTTTGAACTCCTACGAGCAGTACTTC. Residues: CASRPDGYPLNSYEQYF.

V usage is TRBV5-1 and J usage is TRBJ2-7; D uncertain. CDR1 SGHRS and CDR2 YFSETQ come from the germline V gene. Trimming removed 4 bases from V and 6 bases from J, with 11 bases in between. The CDR3 is 12 amino acids. CDR3 nucleotides: TGCGCCAGCAGCAAACACCAGAGCGAGCAGTACTTC. Amino acids: CASSKHQSEQYF. The full variable domain, its missing parts supplied by reference TRBV5-1 and TRBJ2-7, is KAGVTQTPRYLIKTRGQQVTLSCSPISGHRSVSWYQQTPGQGLQFLFEYFSETQRNKGNFPGRFSGRQFSNSRSEMNVSTLELGDSALYLCASSKHQSEQYFGPGTRLTVT.

This clone qualifies as medium-sized. The gene calls are TRBV7-9 and TRBJ1-2; D gene uncertain. The CDR3 length is 13 residues. Trimming left V 6 bases short and J 5 bases short, with 13 bases between. From germline, CDR1 is SEHNR and CDR2 FQNEAQ (reference sequence). CDR3 region: CASREITGYGYTF. DNA of the CDR3: TGTGCCAGCAGAGAGATTACCGGGTATGGCTACACCTTC.

The J gene is TRBJ2-7, the V gene TRBV7-9; 8 bases line up with TRBD1. The germline CDR1 and CDR2 sequences are SEHNR and FQNEAQ (reference sequence). The CDR3 consists of 15 residues. J lost 2 bases, V lost 5 bases, and 8 bases had no gene match. DNA for the CDR3: TGTGCCAGCAGCCCCATAGACAGGGGTCCCTACGAGCAGTACTTC. Its protein product is CASSPIDRGPYEQYF.

CDR3 loop: CASSRLSAAWASEQYF. The CDR3 DNA sequence: TGTGCCAGCAGCCGCTTGTCCGCAGCCTGGGCCTCCGAGCAGTACTTC. This rearrangement joins TRBV3-1 (or the pseudogene TRBV3-2) to TRBJ2-7; D is uncertain. This CDR3 region has 16 residues. V was pared by 4 bases and J by 6 bases, with 22 bases between. The V gene's germline CDR1 is LGHDT and CDR2 YNNKEL (reference sequence).

The chain uses TRBV5-1 and TRBJ2-5; a weak D match, TRBD1 (6 bases). With 4 bases removed from V and 1 base from J, the gap between germline ends came to 8 bases. The germline gives CDR1 SGHRS, CDR2 YFSETQ. The CDR3 is made up of 13 amino acids. The CDR3 sequence: CASSRQVQETQYF. For the CDR3, the DNA is TGCGCCAGCAGCCGACAGGTCCAAGAGACCCAGTACTTC.

The CDR3 DNA reads TGCACCAGCAGCCAAGATGGCCTCCGACGACTAGCGGGGAGGGAGACCCAGTACTTC. Amino acids: CTSSQDGLRRLAGRETQYF. The rearrangement uses TRBV1 and TRBJ2-5; the D call TRBD2 from the table was never checked on the DNA. TRBV1 is labeled a pseudogene. The CDR3 spans 19 residues.

Turning to this clone: An end of the junction does not agree with germline; a read error may underlie this. The J gene is TRBJ2-3, the V gene TRBV7-3, with TRBD2 identical over 8 bases. Germline CDR1 reads SGHTA; CDR2 reads FQGTGA. This CDR3 is 15 amino acids long. The CDR3 DNA reads as TGTGCCAGCAGCTTAGGCGGGGGGCGCACAGATGCGCAGTATTTT. It translates to CASSLGGGRTDAQYF.